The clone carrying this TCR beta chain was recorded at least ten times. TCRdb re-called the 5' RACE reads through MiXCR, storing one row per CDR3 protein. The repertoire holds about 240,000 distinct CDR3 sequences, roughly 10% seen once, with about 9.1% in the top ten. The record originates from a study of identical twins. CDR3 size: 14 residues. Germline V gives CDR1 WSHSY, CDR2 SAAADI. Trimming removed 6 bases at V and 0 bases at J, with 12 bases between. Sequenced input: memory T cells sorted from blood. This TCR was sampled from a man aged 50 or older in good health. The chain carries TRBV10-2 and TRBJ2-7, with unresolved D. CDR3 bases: TGCGCCAGCAGCGACGGGTTTAGCTCCTACGAGCAGTACTTC. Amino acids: CASSDGFSSYEQYF.